Listed below are T cell receptor beta chains from one sample, sequenced in a study of cytomegalovirus exposure and HLA in healthy donors. The data were produced by immunoSEQ multiplex PCR, yet TCRdb's version contains in-frame clones alone and is incomplete. The data show under 140,000 clones, around 85% seen once. Sequenced input: PBMCs. The receptors here all came from a man in his forties in good health and CMV-seronegative. The CDR3 runs from the conserved cysteine through the conserved F or W. Each record gives: V gene, J gene, clone size, D gene, CDR3 protein, CDR3 DNA. D genes are given only for firm matches. Where a row states a size, it is once, few, many or the class of an expanded clone; other rows omit it.

V: TRBV7-2; J: TRBJ1-1; size: -; D: -; CDR3: CASSLDRVAEAFF; DNA: TGTGCCAGCAGCTTAGACAGGGTCGCTGAAGCTTTCTTT
V: TRBV7-3; J: TRBJ2-2; size: -; D: -; CDR3: CASSLYGPNTGELFF; DNA: TGTGCCAGCAGCTTATACGGTCCGAACACCGGGGAGCTGTTTTTT
V: TRBV7-6; J: TRBJ1-1; size: -; D: -; CDR3: CASNMQEAAEAFF; DNA: TGTGCCAGCAACATGCAGGAGGCGGCTGAAGCTTTCTTT
V: TRBV30; J: TRBJ1-5; size: -; D: TRBD1; CDR3: CAWSPRDRGAYQPQHF; DNA: TGTGCCTGGAGCCCAAGGGACAGGGGAGCCTATCAGCCCCAGCATTTT
V: TRBV5-7; J: TRBJ2-3; size: -; D: -; CDR3: CASSLEGLSRTDTQYF; DNA: TGTGCCAGCAGCTTGGAGGGACTCTCGAGGACAGATACGCAGTATTTT
V: TRBV6-5; J: TRBJ1-1; size: -; D: TRBD1; CDR3: CASTGTGNTEAFF; DNA: TGTGCCAGCACCGGGACAGGGAACACTGAAGCTTTCTTT
V: TRBV28; J: TRBJ1-2; size: -; D: -; CDR3: CASSLVQNYGYTF; DNA: TGTGCCAGCAGTTTAGTACAGAACTATGGCTACACCTTC
V: TRBV6-6; J: TRBJ1-1; size: once; D: -; CDR3: CASSQQGITEAFF; DNA: TGTGCCAGCAGCCAACAGGGAATTACTGAAGCTTTCTTT
V: TRBV28; J: TRBJ1-2; size: -; D: TRBD1; CDR3: CASSMSQGALYGYTF; DNA: TGTGCCAGCAGTATGTCCCAGGGGGCCCTCTATGGCTACACCTTC
V: TRBV5-4; J: TRBJ2-1; size: -; D: -; CDR3: CASSLLGGSGEQFF; DNA: TGTGCCAGCAGCTTACTAGGAGGGTCGGGCGAGCAGTTCTTC
V: TRBV19; J: TRBJ2-7; size: -; D: TRBD2; CDR3: CASSIGGGNYEQYF; DNA: TGTGCCAGTAGTATCGGGGGGGGAAACTACGAGCAGTACTTC
V: TRBV5-4; J: TRBJ2-3; size: -; D: TRBD1; CDR3: CASSQDRGTDTQYF; DNA: TGTGCCAGCAGCCAGGACAGGGGAACAGATACGCAGTATTTT
V: TRBV6-1; J: TRBJ1-5; size: -; D: -; CDR3: CASSEMQGQGPQHF; DNA: TGTGCCAGCAGTGAAATGCAGGGCCAAGGGCCCCAGCATTTT
V: TRBV5-6; J: TRBJ2-1; size: once; D: TRBD1; CDR3: CASSSRDRVSNEQFF; DNA: TGTGCCAGCAGCTCCCGGGACAGGGTTTCAAATGAGCAGTTCTTC
V: TRBV5-1; J: TRBJ1-2; size: -; D: TRBD1; CDR3: CASSLRWDRAWYGYTF; DNA: TGCGCCAGCAGCTTACGATGGGACAGGGCATGGTATGGCTACACCTTC
V: TRBV4-3; J: TRBJ1-6; size: -; D: -; CDR3: CASARGSEDSPLHF; DNA: TGCGCCAGCGCGCGCGGGTCAGAGGATTCACCCCTCCACTTT
V: TRBV5-1; J: TRBJ2-2; size: -; D: -; CDR3: CASSQSLGAVTGELFF; DNA: TGCGCCAGCAGCCAAAGCCTGGGAGCTGTTACCGGGGAGCTGTTTTTT
V: TRBV5-1; J: TRBJ1-1; size: -; D: -; CDR3: CASSSTVGLNTEAFF; DNA: TGCGCCAGCAGCTCCACAGTGGGTCTGAACACTGAAGCTTTCTTT
V: TRBV6-1; J: TRBJ2-1; size: -; D: -; CDR3: CASSESTGSPSNEQFF; DNA: TGTGCCAGCAGCGAATCAACCGGGAGCCCTTCCAATGAGCAGTTCTTC
V: TRBV27; J: TRBJ1-6; size: -; D: TRBD1; CDR3: CASSSPEGQGRSPLHF; DNA: TGTGCCAGCAGCAGTCCCGAGGGACAGGGGAGGTCACCCCTCCACTTT
V: TRBV25-1; J: TRBJ2-7; size: -; D: TRBD1; CDR3: CASRRQGAHEQYF; DNA: TGTGCCAGCAGACGACAGGGGGCCCACGAGCAGTACTTC
V: TRBV10-3; J: TRBJ2-5; size: -; D: -; CDR3: CAISEPGQRETQYF; DNA: TGTGCCATCAGTGAGCCTGGACAGAGGGAGACCCAGTACTTC
V: TRBV6-4; J: TRBJ2-1; size: -; D: TRBD2; CDR3: CASSEKAGTQQFF; DNA: TGTGCCAGCAGTGAAAAAGCGGGGACGCAGCAGTTCTTC
V: TRBV6-1; J: TRBJ1-5; size: -; D: -; CDR3: CASSGFGNSNQPQHF; DNA: TGTGCCAGCTCAGGCTTCGGCAATAGCAATCAGCCCCAGCATTTT
V: TRBV4-1; J: TRBJ2-7; size: -; D: TRBD1; CDR3: CASSQAPGQGWEQYF; DNA: TGCGCCAGCAGCCAAGCTCCGGGACAGGGGTGGGAGCAGTACTTC
V: TRBV9; J: TRBJ1-2; size: -; D: TRBD1; CDR3: CASSADRGYYTF; DNA: TGTGCCAGCAGCGCAGACAGGGGGTACTATACCTTC
V: TRBV19; J: TRBJ2-1; size: -; D: -; CDR3: CASSTYSQSYNEQFF; DNA: TGTGCCAGTAGTACTTATTCCCAGTCCTACAATGAGCAGTTCTTC
V: TRBV6-6; J: TRBJ2-7; size: -; D: -; CDR3: CASSFSHDTFSYEQYF; DNA: TGTGCCAGCAGTTTCAGCCACGACACGTTCTCCTACGAGCAGTACTTC
V: TRBV4-3; J: TRBJ1-1; size: -; D: -; CDR3: CASSQETGTPNTEAFF; DNA: TGCGCCAGCAGCCAAGAAACCGGGACACCGAACACTGAAGCTTTCTTT
V: TRBV6-5; J: TRBJ1-2; size: -; D: -; CDR3: CASSSTQGYGGYTF; DNA: TGTGCCAGCAGTAGTACCCAGGGTTATGGTGGCTACACCTTC
V: TRBV29-1; J: TRBJ1-4; size: few; D: -; CDR3: CSVTGSDEKLFF; DNA: TGCAGCGTTACAGGGTCGGATGAAAAACTGTTTTTT
V: TRBV19; J: TRBJ1-1; size: -; D: -; CDR3: CASSGRANPNTEAFF; DNA: TGTGCCAGTAGTGGCAGGGCGAATCCCAACACTGAAGCTTTCTTT
V: TRBV6-5; J: TRBJ1-6; size: -; D: -; CDR3: CASRGQLYFHF; DNA: TGTGCCAGCAGAGGACAGCTCTACTTCCACTTT
V: TRBV25-1; J: TRBJ1-1; size: -; D: -; CDR3: CASSEPGTNTEAFF; DNA: TGTGCCAGCAGTGAACCGGGGACTAACACTGAAGCTTTCTTT
V: TRBV4-2; J: TRBJ2-3; size: -; D: -; CDR3: CASSPNAGLSTDTQYF; DNA: TGTGCCAGCAGCCCAAACGCAGGGCTGAGCACAGATACGCAGTATTTT
V: TRBV7-8; J: TRBJ2-1; size: few; D: -; CDR3: CASSSLWGGEQFF; DNA: TGTGCCAGCAGCTCTTTGTGGGGAGGTGAGCAGTTCTTC
V: TRBV19; J: TRBJ1-1; size: -; D: -; CDR3: CASSTGVKATEAFF; DNA: TGTGCCAGTAGTACAGGGGTAAAGGCCACTGAAGCTTTCTTT
V: TRBV6-5; J: TRBJ1-1; size: -; D: TRBD1; CDR3: CASTPGDRGTEAFF; DNA: TGTGCCAGCACCCCGGGGGACAGAGGCACTGAAGCTTTCTTT
V: TRBV19; J: TRBJ1-6; size: -; D: TRBD1; CDR3: CASSSRQGRSPLHF; DNA: TGTGCCAGTAGTAGCCGACAGGGACGATCACCCCTCCACTTT
V: TRBV7-9; J: TRBJ1-5; size: -; D: TRBD1; CDR3: CASSFRGDQPQHF; DNA: TGTGCCAGCAGCTTCAGGGGGGATCAGCCCCAGCATTTT
V: TRBV11-2; J: TRBJ1-1; size: few; D: -; CDR3: CASSLKGKNTEAFF; DNA: TGTGCCAGCAGCTTAAAGGGGAAAAACACTGAAGCTTTCTTT
V: TRBV18; J: TRBJ1-2; size: -; D: TRBD1; CDR3: CASSPSDRAYGYTF; DNA: TGTGCCAGCTCACCGTCCGACAGGGCCTATGGCTACACCTTC
V: TRBV5-1; J: TRBJ2-2; size: once; D: -; CDR3: CASSLSPPAGTGELFF; DNA: TGCGCCAGCAGCTTGAGCCCACCGGCGGGAACCGGGGAGCTGTTTTTT
V: TRBV27; J: TRBJ2-5; size: -; D: -; CDR3: CASSLYTEGETQYF; DNA: TGTGCCAGCAGTTTATACACGGAGGGAGAGACCCAGTACTTC
V: TRBV5-5; J: TRBJ1-5; size: -; D: TRBD1; CDR3: CASSLWTGEQPQHF; DNA: TGTGCCAGCAGCCTGTGGACAGGGGAACAGCCCCAGCATTTT
V: TRBV28; J: TRBJ1-2; size: -; D: TRBD1; CDR3: CASNSRDRGRNYGYTF; DNA: TGTGCCAGCAACTCCCGGGACAGGGGGCGCAACTATGGCTACACCTTC
V: TRBV4-3; J: TRBJ1-3; size: -; D: -; CDR3: CASSQDLRAGNTIYF; DNA: TGCGCCAGCAGCCAAGATCTCAGGGCTGGAAACACCATATATTTT
V: TRBV10-3; J: TRBJ2-5; size: few; D: -; CDR3: CAISTEYQETQYF; DNA: TGTGCCATCAGTACGGAGTACCAAGAGACCCAGTACTTC
V: TRBV5-4; J: TRBJ1-6; size: -; D: -; CDR3: CASSLPGAPLHF; DNA: TGTGCCAGCAGCTTGCCAGGGGCACCCCTCCACTTT
V: TRBV9; J: TRBJ2-2; size: -; D: TRBD2; CDR3: CASWTGGYTGELFF; DNA: TGTGCCAGCTGGACGGGGGGTTACACCGGGGAGCTGTTTTTT
V: TRBV28; J: TRBJ1-5; size: -; D: -; CDR3: CASYRGNQPQHF; DNA: TGTGCCAGCTACAGAGGCAATCAGCCCCAGCATTTT
V: TRBV5-1; J: TRBJ2-7; size: once; D: -; CDR3: CASSPSLGRRGHEQYF; DNA: TGCGCCAGCAGCCCGTCCCTTGGGAGGAGGGGCCACGAGCAGTACTTC
V: TRBV4-3; J: TRBJ1-2; size: -; D: TRBD1; CDR3: CASSQGLRDRGLGGYTF; DNA: TGCGCCAGCAGCCAAGGCCTCCGGGACAGGGGGTTGGGCGGCTACACCTTC